Listed here is a single TCR beta chain. Its antigen is not known. These data originate in a study of shared clonotypes between healthy human individuals. Whole-study findings and limits: Only blood was sampled, and tissue TCR repertoires likely differ from blood ones. Though the depth was large, rarefaction showed that sorted-subset sequencing was incomplete.

The CDR3 is 14 residues long. Germline loops: CDR1 SGHDT, CDR2 YYEEEE. V shed 0 bases and J shed 3 bases, with 9 bases lying between them. Adult Caucasians living in Nashville, Tennessee made up all of the donors. Replicate PCRs from sorted subsets contained roughly 200 ng DNA, which is 31,000 or so T cell genomes. The repertoire was sequenced with immunoSEQ multiplex PCR; TCRdb's copy has only in-frame clones and lacks some. The sample lists some 660,000 clones; about three quarters were seen once. The sample comprised memory CD4+ T cells sorted from blood. Subset noted: CD45RA-negative fraction. The chain carries TRBV5-6 and TRBJ1-1, with D possibly TRBD1 on 5 matching bases. This sequence originates from a woman in her 30s in good health. Here the CDR3 DNA reads TGTGCCAGCAGCTTGGGGGGGTATGACACTGAAGCTTTCTTT. As protein: CASSLGGYDTEAFF.